The source of this TCR beta chain is a study of shared clonotypes between healthy human individuals. The CDR3 has 16 amino acids. The V segment lost 4 bases and the J segment 0 bases; nucleotides outside the gene matches: 4. Germline V lookup: CDR1 KGHSH, CDR2 LQKENI. At a deep level, the assay was run. The data were produced by immunoSEQ multiplex PCR, yet TCRdb's version contains in-frame clones alone and is incomplete. Among around 1.5 million clones listed, 95% to 99% were seen once. None of the donors, who were healthy HIV-negative adults, had recently had acute infections or vaccinations. The gene calls are TRBV18 and TRBJ2-2; 8 bases are shared with TRBD1. The sequence was obtained from a man younger than 45 in good health. Sequencing input: naive CD4+ T cells sorted from blood. Subset in this sample: CD45RA+ positively selected. Written as DNA, the CDR3 is TGTGCCAGCTCACGAGACAGGGGTCCGAACACCGGGGAGCTGTTTTTT. It specifies CASSRDRGPNTGELFF.